A single sample is the source of the 20 T cell receptor beta chains below, sequenced in a study of Graves' ophthalmopathy and Graves' hyperthyroidism. The TCR beta CDR3 regions underwent amplification from RNA transcripts. RT-PCR was first run with HTBI primers, then multiplex PCR in a second round. TCRdb redid the calling of the multiplex PCR reads with MiXCR, one entry per CDR3 protein. The repertoire includes more than 300,000 distinct CDR3 sequences, 15% of them detected once, and 5.5% to 7% sits in the top ten. Sequenced input: peripheral blood. These receptors originate from a woman in her late teens or twenties with stable Graves' hyperthyroidism.

Details on this clonotype: Since a much larger clone is just one base distant, this may be a read error. V gene TRBV12-3 or TRBV12-4 combines with J gene TRBJ2-4; D ambiguous. This CDR3 has 15 residues. The CDR3 protein is CASSFTTGVENIKYF. The CDR3 DNA reads TGTGCCAGCAGTTTTACGACTGGGGTCGAAAACATTAAGTACTTC.

This clonotype came up many times. This chain links TRBV19 with TRBJ1-5, with TRBD1 matching 7 bases. CDR1 LNHDA and CDR2 SQIVND come from the germline V gene (reference sequence). V lost 7 bases, J lost 6 bases, and 9 bases stayed unmatched. CDR3 size: 14 residues. CDR3 sequence: CASIRSQGGQPQHF. Written as DNA, the CDR3 is TGTGCCAGTATAAGGAGCCAGGGGGGTCAGCCCCAGCATTTT.

This clonotype showed up many times. The J gene is TRBJ2-2, the V gene TRBV5-4, with 9 bases that match TRBD2. The germline V gene has CDR1 SGHNT and CDR2 YYREEE (reference sequence). Trimming took 1 base from V and 0 from J; bases not matched to a gene: 1. This CDR3 is built from 16 residues. CDR3: CASSLQRGANTGELFF. The DNA of the CDR3 is TGTGCCAGCAGCTTGCAGCGGGGGGCGAACACCGGGGAGCTGTTTTTT.

This clonotype was observed many times. The chain recombines TRBV7-2 with TRBJ2-7; 8 nucleotides align to TRBD2. The CDR3 extends over 17 amino acids. Germline trimming cut 5 bases from V and 4 bases from J; bases unmatched to any gene: 16. Germline V gene lookup returns CDR1 SGHTA and CDR2 FQGNSA. As DNA, the CDR3 is TGTGCCAGCAGCCCTCAACATGTAGCGGGGTCCTTATACGAGCAGTACTTC. This gives the protein CASSPQHVAGSLYEQYF.

This clonotype was recorded many times. The chain combines TRBV27 with TRBJ1-5; the D is unclear. The germline V gene has CDR1 MNHEY and CDR2 SMNVEV (reference sequence). Deletions cut 6 bases from V and 0 bases from J, with 9 bases between. The CDR3 is 14 amino acids. In DNA, the CDR3 is TGTGCCAGCAGGGCGCAGATTAGCAATCAGCCCCAGCATTTT. This sequence encodes CASRAQISNQPQHF.

This clonotype was detected many times. V usage is TRBV19 and J usage is TRBJ2-6; TRBD1 is a possible D gene (6 bases). Germline V gene lookup returns CDR1 LNHDA and CDR2 SQIVND (reference sequence). V was cut by 3 bases and J by 2 bases, with 14 bases left in between. There are 17 residues in the CDR3. CDR3 region: CASSIWQGTPGANVLTF. The DNA of the CDR3 is TGTGCCAGTAGTATCTGGCAGGGGACGCCTGGGGCCAACGTCCTGACTTTC.

The chain combines TRBV24-1 with TRBJ2-5; tentatively, D is TRBD1 or TRBD2 (5 bases each). The CDR3 length is 13 residues. CDR1 KGHDR and CDR2 SFDVKD come from the germline V gene. Trimming stripped 5 bases from V and 5 bases from J, with 11 bases between. The CDR3: CATSVRGAETQYF. For the CDR3, the DNA is TGTGCCACCAGTGTTCGAGGGGCTGAGACCCAGTACTTC.

There are many counts of this clonotype. The V call is TRBV12-3 or TRBV12-4, the J call TRBJ1-1; the D gene is possibly TRBD1 (6 bases). CDR3 size: 13 residues. Trimming pared 6 bases from V and 4 bases from J, leaving 12 bases between. In DNA form, the CDR3 reads TGTGCCAGCAGACTACAGGGAGTCACTGAAGCTTTCTTT. Translation gives CASRLQGVTEAFF.

This clonotype was detected ten times or more. The V and J genes are TRBV7-9 and TRBJ1-6; D uncertain. V was pared by 8 bases and J by 0 bases, with 8 bases between. The CDR3 loop spans 14 amino acids. CDR1 is SEHNR and CDR2 is FQNEAQ in the germline V gene (reference sequence). The CDR3 here is CASQGASYNSPLHF. CDR3 coding DNA: TGTGCCAGCCAAGGTGCCTCCTATAATTCACCCCTCCACTTT.

There are many counts of this clonotype. The V and J genes are TRBV12-3 or TRBV12-4 and TRBJ1-2; the D gene is possibly TRBD1 (5 bases). Trimming shortened V by 7 bases and J by 1 base, and 13 bases separated the two germline ends. The CDR3 has 14 residues. This CDR3 reads CASTLGGLNYGYTF. The CDR3, as DNA: TGTGCCAGCACCCTGGGGGGACTTAACTATGGCTACACCTTC.

This clonotype appeared many times. The chain is built from TRBV20-1 and TRBJ1-1; D uncertain. The CDR3 is 15 amino acids. Trimming removed 0 bases from V and 1 base from J, with 12 bases in between. Germline loops: CDR1 DFQATT, CDR2 SNEGSKA (reference sequence). CDR3 bases: TGCAGTGCTAGAGATTGGACGGTCGCGAACACTGAAGCTTTCTTT. Its translation: CSARDWTVANTEAFF.

With respect to this clonotype: Since the CDR3 does not end with the conserved phenylalanine or tryptophan, this likely comes from a read error. The chain employs TRBV12-3 or TRBV12-4 and TRBJ2-5; weak D call: TRBD2 (5 bases). The V end was cut by 6 bases, the J end by 7 bases, with 18 bases between. The CDR3 loop spans 14 amino acids. The CDR3: CASSLPTSRTTQYS. Here the CDR3 DNA reads TGTGCCAGCAGCCTCCCCACTAGTCGGACGACCCAGTACTCC.

In DNA form, the CDR3 reads TGTGCCAGCTCACACCTGCCGAGCCAAGAGACCCAGTACTTC. This gives the protein CASSHLPSQETQYF. The chain employs TRBV18 and TRBJ2-5; unclear D gene. Germline-derived CDR1 and CDR2 are KGHSH and LQKENI. With 4 bases removed from V and 1 base from J, the gap between germline ends came to 10 bases. The CDR3 runs to 14 residues.

CDR3 sequence: CASSATGTGLSYEQYF. The CDR3 coding sequence is TGTGCCAGCAGCGCGACCGGGACAGGGTTGTCTTACGAGCAGTACTTC. V and J are TRBV9 and TRBJ2-7; 9 bases are a match to TRBD1. The CDR3 runs 16 residues. Germline loops: CDR1 SGDLS, CDR2 YYNGEE. The V segment lost 3 bases and the J segment 4 bases; nucleotides outside the gene matches: 11.

This clonotype was detected ten times or more. The chain joins TRBV3-1 to TRBJ1-2; no firm D call. The CDR3 is made up of 15 amino acids. Germline loops: CDR1 LGHDT, CDR2 YNNKEL (reference sequence). Trimming stripped 6 bases from V and 4 bases from J, with 18 bases between. As DNA, the CDR3 is TGTGCCAGCAGTCTACAAGGCCGGGGAGGCTATGGCTACACCTTC. Translation: CASSLQGRGGYGYTF.

In its sample, this clonotype was seen many times. The rearrangement joins TRBV19 to TRBJ1-1, with no clear D. Trimming took 1 base from V and 3 from J, leaving 9 bases between them. Germline CDR1 is LNHDA and CDR2 is SQIVND (reference sequence). The CDR3 sequence is 14 residues long. CDR3 residues: CASSIGHTDTEAFF. CDR3 DNA: TGTGCCAGTAGTATAGGGCATACAGACACTGAAGCTTTCTTT.

This clonotype was seen repeatedly, ten times or more. The chain couples TRBV2 to TRBJ1-1, with 9 bases fitting TRBD1. V trimming: 3 bases; J trimming: 6 bases; junction bases outside the gene matches: 8. Germline-derived CDR1 and CDR2 are SNHLY and FYNNEI. CDR3 length: 15 residues. CDR3 protein: CASSDLGTGYAEAFF. CDR3 bases: TGTGCCAGCAGTGATCTAGGGACAGGGTACGCTGAAGCTTTCTTT.

This clonotype came up many times. The V gene is TRBV15, the J gene TRBJ1-1, with no clear D. Trimming cost V 0 bases and J 8 bases, with 10 bases left between them. The CDR3 is 13 amino acids. The germline V gene encodes CDR1 LNHNV and CDR2 YYDKDF (reference sequence). For the CDR3, the DNA is TGTGCCACCAGCAGAGATCTAGATCAAGAAGCTTTCTTT. Amino acids: CATSRDLDQEAFF.

Many counts were recorded for this clonotype. The chain joins TRBV7-9 to TRBJ2-5; D uncertain. Germline-derived CDR1 and CDR2 are SEHNR and FQNEAQ (reference sequence). Between the trimmed V and J ends, which lost 1 base and 0 bases, there was a span of 6 bases. This CDR3 is 14 amino acids long. CDR3 DNA: TGTGCCAGCAGCTTAGTTTCTTACCAAGAGACCCAGTACTTC. Translating it yields CASSLVSYQETQYF.

The rearrangement uses TRBV11-2 and TRBJ1-5; D uncertain. In germline, CDR1 is SGHAT, CDR2 FQNNGV. Between the trimmed V and J ends, which lost 6 bases and 4 bases, there was a span of 10 bases. The length of the CDR3 is 13 residues. DNA for the CDR3: TGTGCCAGCAGTCCAGGCCTTAATCAGCCCCAGCATTTT. The encoded protein is CASSPGLNQPQHF.